This is a list of T cell receptor beta chains from one sample in a study of OX40 agonist ivuxolimab in advanced cancers. Sequencing used immunoSEQ multiplex PCR; TCRdb keeps in-frame clones, though not all of them. The sample lists approximately 70,000 clones, about nine tenths occurring once. Material: CD4+ or CD8+ T cells sorted from blood, obtained in a trial of the OX40 agonist ivuxolimab. These receptors all come from an adult with an advanced solid tumor such as melanoma, head and neck, liver or kidney cancer. CDR3s include the opening cysteine and the closing phenylalanine or tryptophan. The order of the fields is CDR3 DNA, CDR3 protein, clone size, D gene, V gene, J gene. A D gene is named only where the DNA matches it firmly. Not every row has a clone size; where given, it reads once, few, many or a size class.

DNA: TGTGCTAGTGGTTTGGGGACCGGGTACCCTGGAAACACCATATATTTT
CDR3: CASGLGTGYPGNTIYF
size: .
D: .
V: TRBV12-5
J: TRBJ1-3

DNA: TGTGCCAGTAGGGGACAGGCAGGGGTAACCGGGGAGCTGTTTTTT
CDR3: CASRGQAGVTGELFF
size: .
D: TRBD1
V: TRBV19
J: TRBJ2-2

DNA: TGCAGTGCTCTACGCGCCAACGTCCTGACTTTC
CDR3: CSALRANVLTF
size: .
D: .
V: TRBV20-1
J: TRBJ2-6

DNA: TGTGCCAGCAGTGAGGATGGACAGGGGAACTATGGCTACACCTTC
CDR3: CASSEDGQGNYGYTF
size: .
D: TRBD1
V: TRBV6-1
J: TRBJ1-2

DNA: TGTGCCAGCTCACCGCCGGGACAGGGTAATGAAAAACTGTTTTTT
CDR3: CASSPPGQGNEKLFF
size: .
D: TRBD1
V: TRBV18
J: TRBJ1-4

DNA: TGCGCCAGCAGCTTTGGAATTCCAACTAATGAAAAACTGTTTTTT
CDR3: CASSFGIPTNEKLFF
size: few
D: .
V: TRBV5-1
J: TRBJ1-4

DNA: TGTGCCAGCAGTGCGTCCTGGCAGGGGGCAGGCGGCTACACCTTC
CDR3: CASSASWQGAGGYTF
size: .
D: TRBD1
V: TRBV6-4
J: TRBJ1-2

DNA: TGCGCCAGCAGCTTGAACTTCAGGATATCGAACACTGAAGCTTTCTTT
CDR3: CASSLNFRISNTEAFF
size: .
D: .
V: TRBV5-1
J: TRBJ1-1

DNA: TGTGCCAGCAGTTACTCGGGGGAGACCCAGTACTTC
CDR3: CASSYSGETQYF
size: .
D: .
V: TRBV6-5
J: TRBJ2-5

DNA: TGTGCCAGCAGCCTGAACCAGAATAATTCACCCCTCCACTTT
CDR3: CASSLNQNNSPLHF
size: few
D: .
V: TRBV5-4
J: TRBJ1-6

DNA: TGTGCCAGTAACCCCCTCAGTGGTTCTAATGAAAAACTGTTTTTT
CDR3: CASNPLSGSNEKLFF
size: .
D: .
V: TRBV19
J: TRBJ1-4

DNA: TGTGCCAGCAGCTTTGACAGACTGAACACTGAAGCTTTCTTT
CDR3: CASSFDRLNTEAFF
size: .
D: .
V: TRBV11-2
J: TRBJ1-1

DNA: TGTGCCAGCAGCGTAAGAAACTACAATGAGCAGTTCTTC
CDR3: CASSVRNYNEQFF
size: .
D: .
V: TRBV9
J: TRBJ2-1

DNA: TGTGCCACCAGTCGAGGGGACACCGGGGAGCTGTTTTTT
CDR3: CATSRGDTGELFF
size: .
D: .
V: TRBV15
J: TRBJ2-2

DNA: TGCAGCGTAAAAAAGTACACAGATACGCAGTATTTT
CDR3: CSVKKYTDTQYF
size: .
D: .
V: TRBV29-1
J: TRBJ2-3

DNA: TGTGCCAGTAGTTGGGGGGGCTATCAGCCCCAGCATTTT
CDR3: CASSWGGYQPQHF
size: few
D: .
V: TRBV19
J: TRBJ1-5

DNA: TGTGCCAGTTGTGCGGCTGGAAACACCATATATTTT
CDR3: CASCAAGNTIYF
size: .
D: .
V: TRBV2
J: TRBJ1-3

DNA: TGCGCCAGCAGCCAAGAGGGGAGGTCGAACACCGGGGAGCTGTTTTTT
CDR3: CASSQEGRSNTGELFF
size: .
D: .
V: TRBV4-1
J: TRBJ2-2

DNA: TGTGCCAGCAGTCCCGGGACAGGGTTCTCTGGAAACACCATATATTTT
CDR3: CASSPGTGFSGNTIYF
size: .
D: TRBD1
V: TRBV27
J: TRBJ1-3

DNA: TGCAGCGTTGAAGATCACAGGGCCGAGGGGTACAATGAGCAGTTCTTC
CDR3: CSVEDHRAEGYNEQFF
size: once
D: .
V: TRBV29-1
J: TRBJ2-1

DNA: TGTGCCAGCAGCGAATCCCGGGACACACTACCTTATAGCAATCAGCCCCAGCATTTT
CDR3: CASSESRDTLPYSNQPQHF
size: .
D: .
V: TRBV27
J: TRBJ1-5

DNA: TGTGCCAGCACCACCGGCGGTGGCTACGAGCAGTACTTC
CDR3: CASTTGGGYEQYF
size: .
D: .
V: TRBV27
J: TRBJ2-7

DNA: TGTGCCAGCAGTCAAATGCATAGCACAGATACGCAGTATTTT
CDR3: CASSQMHSTDTQYF
size: .
D: .
V: TRBV27
J: TRBJ2-3

DNA: TGTGCCAGTAGTTCCGCGGAAACCCACTTCAATGAGCAGTTCTTC
CDR3: CASSSAETHFNEQFF
size: .
D: .
V: TRBV19
J: TRBJ2-1

DNA: TGTGCCAGCACCAAAGGGTGGGGGACAAGGGTTAGTTTAGCCAAAAACATTCAGTACTTC
CDR3: CASTKGWGTRVSLAKNIQYF
size: .
D: .
V: TRBV21-1
J: TRBJ2-4

DNA: TGTGCCAGCACCCGGGGGCTAGGAGAAAAACTGTTTTTT
CDR3: CASTRGLGEKLFF
size: .
D: .
V: TRBV6-1
J: TRBJ1-4

DNA: TGCGCCAGCAGGGGGGAAATAATGAACACTGAAGCTTTCTTT
CDR3: CASRGEIMNTEAFF
size: .
D: .
V: TRBV5-1
J: TRBJ1-1

DNA: TGTGCCAGCAGGGTGGGGGTAGTCAGGAACACTGAAGCTTTCTTT
CDR3: CASRVGVVRNTEAFF
size: .
D: .
V: TRBV28
J: TRBJ1-1

DNA: TGTGCCTGGAGTGGAGGGGACCCCACCGGGGAGCTGTTTTTT
CDR3: CAWSGGDPTGELFF
size: .
D: .
V: TRBV30
J: TRBJ2-2

DNA: TGTGCCAGCACCCCAGGACGGACTAGCGGGGTAAATGAGCAGTTCTTC
CDR3: CASTPGRTSGVNEQFF
size: .
D: TRBD2
V: TRBV7-2
J: TRBJ2-1

DNA: TGTGCCTGGAGGGAGGTAGGGTCTGAAGCTTTCTTT
CDR3: CAWREVGSEAFF
size: .
D: .
V: TRBV30
J: TRBJ1-1

DNA: TGTGCCAGAAGGGGGGGCCGCTATGGCTACACCTTC
CDR3: CARRGGRYGYTF
size: .
D: .
V: TRBV5-3
J: TRBJ1-2

DNA: TGCGCCAGCAGCTTGGTGGGGGACTATGGCTACACCTTC
CDR3: CASSLVGDYGYTF
size: .
D: .
V: TRBV5-1
J: TRBJ1-2

DNA: TGTGCCCACCGGGCAGCGGGGGGTAGCAATGAGCAGTTCTTC
CDR3: CAHRAAGGSNEQFF
size: .
D: TRBD2
V: TRBV30
J: TRBJ2-1

DNA: TGTGCCAGCAGTGGGGGGACTGAGGGAGAGCAGTTCTTC
CDR3: CASSGGTEGEQFF
size: .
D: .
V: TRBV2
J: TRBJ2-1

DNA: TGTGCCAGCAGCTTAGAGGCAGGGGCAGATTCACCCCTCCACTTT
CDR3: CASSLEAGADSPLHF
size: .
D: .
V: TRBV7-2
J: TRBJ1-6

DNA: TGTGCCAGCAGCTTGGGAAGGGATCAGCCCCAGCATTTT
CDR3: CASSLGRDQPQHF
size: .
D: .
V: TRBV7-2
J: TRBJ1-5

DNA: TGTGCCAGCAGCTTAACGGACTCACCTAGGGGTGAAAAACTGTTTTTT
CDR3: CASSLTDSPRGEKLFF
size: .
D: .
V: TRBV11-2
J: TRBJ1-4

DNA: TGTGCCAGCACAAAGGGGATGAACACTGAAGCTTTCTTT
CDR3: CASTKGMNTEAFF
size: .
D: .
V: TRBV2
J: TRBJ1-1

DNA: TGTGCCAGCAGCGCAGCTGGGGGACAGGGATTTTATACGCAGTATTTT
CDR3: CASSAAGGQGFYTQYF
size: .
D: TRBD1
V: TRBV7-6
J: TRBJ2-3

DNA: TGTGCCAGCAGTTTATCGAAAGGGTATCAGCCCCAGCATTTT
CDR3: CASSLSKGYQPQHF
size: .
D: .
V: TRBV27
J: TRBJ1-5

DNA: TGCGCCAGCAGCATAAGCCGGGACAGATCTTACAATGAGCAGTTCTTC
CDR3: CASSISRDRSYNEQFF
size: .
D: TRBD1
V: TRBV4-1
J: TRBJ2-1